This T cell receptor (beta chain) was identified in a study of patients and donors after allogeneic stem cell transplantation. V was trimmed by 5 bases and J by 3 bases, leaving 8 bases between them. Germline-derived CDR1 and CDR2 are SQVTM and ANQGSEA. The CDR3 runs 11 residues. TCRdb analysed the RT-PCR reads with MiXCR anew, one entry per CDR3 protein. The table lists approximately 430,000 distinct CDR3 sequences, roughly 17% of them singletons. This clonotype has just a few counts. The sequence was obtained from a human donor who was either an allogeneic HSCT recipient or a stem cell or donor lymphocyte infusion donor (not recorded which). It is not recorded whose cells these are; they may come from a transplant donor. This sequence joins TRBV29-1 and TRBJ2-7; D gene ambiguous. The sample was blood, either unsorted or a sorted T cell fraction (not recorded which). As DNA, the CDR3 is TGCAGCGTTCTGGTCAGCTACGAGCAGTACTTC. This gives the protein CSVLVSYEQYF.